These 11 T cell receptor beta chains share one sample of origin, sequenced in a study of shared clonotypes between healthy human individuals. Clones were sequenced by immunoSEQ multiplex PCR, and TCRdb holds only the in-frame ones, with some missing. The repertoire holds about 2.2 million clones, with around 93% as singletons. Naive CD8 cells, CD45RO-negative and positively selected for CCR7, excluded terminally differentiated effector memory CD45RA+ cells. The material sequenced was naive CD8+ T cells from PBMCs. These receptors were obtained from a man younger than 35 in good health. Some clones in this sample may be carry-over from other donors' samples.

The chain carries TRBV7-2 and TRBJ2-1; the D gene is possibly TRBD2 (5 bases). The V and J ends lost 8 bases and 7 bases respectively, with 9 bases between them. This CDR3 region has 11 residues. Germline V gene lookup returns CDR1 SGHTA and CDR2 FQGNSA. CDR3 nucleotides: TGTGCCAGCCTAGAGGGTAATGAGCAGTTCTTC. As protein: CASLEGNEQFF.

The CDR3: CASSSTLTSGETQYF. CDR3 coding DNA: TGTGCCAGCAGCTCAACCTTGACTAGCGGGGAGACCCAGTACTTC. This sequence joins TRBV11-2 and TRBJ2-5; 10 nucleotides line up with TRBD2. This CDR3 is built from 15 residues. V trimming: 4 bases; J trimming: 5 bases; junction bases outside the gene matches: 7. CDR1 is SGHAT and CDR2 is FQNNGV in the germline V gene.

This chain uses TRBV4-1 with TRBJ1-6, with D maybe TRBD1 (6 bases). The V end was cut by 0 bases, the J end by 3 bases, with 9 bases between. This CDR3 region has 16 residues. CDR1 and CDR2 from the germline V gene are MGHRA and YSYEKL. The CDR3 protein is CASSQEGRGYNSPLHF. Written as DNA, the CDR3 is TGCGCCAGCAGCCAAGAGGGCAGGGGCTATAATTCACCCCTCCACTTT.

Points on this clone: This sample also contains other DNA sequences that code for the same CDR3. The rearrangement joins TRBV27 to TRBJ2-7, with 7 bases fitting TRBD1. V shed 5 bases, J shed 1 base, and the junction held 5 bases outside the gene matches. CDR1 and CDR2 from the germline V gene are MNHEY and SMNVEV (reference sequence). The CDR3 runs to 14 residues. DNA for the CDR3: TGTGCCAGCAGTATTCGACAGGGATCCTACGAGCAGTACTTC. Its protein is CASSIRQGSYEQYF.

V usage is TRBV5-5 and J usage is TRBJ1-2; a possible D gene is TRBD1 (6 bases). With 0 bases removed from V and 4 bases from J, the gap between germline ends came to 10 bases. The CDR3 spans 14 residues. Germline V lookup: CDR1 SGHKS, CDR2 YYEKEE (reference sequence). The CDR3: CASSLATGSYGYTF. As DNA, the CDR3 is TGTGCCAGCAGCTTGGCGACAGGATCCTATGGCTACACCTTC.

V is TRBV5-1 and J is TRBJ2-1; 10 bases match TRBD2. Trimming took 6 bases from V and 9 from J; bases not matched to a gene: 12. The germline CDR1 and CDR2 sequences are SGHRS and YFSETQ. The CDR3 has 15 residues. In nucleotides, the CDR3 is TGCGCCAGCAAAAAAGCGGGAGGGTATCAGGGTGAGCAGTTCTTC. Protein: CASKKAGGYQGEQFF.

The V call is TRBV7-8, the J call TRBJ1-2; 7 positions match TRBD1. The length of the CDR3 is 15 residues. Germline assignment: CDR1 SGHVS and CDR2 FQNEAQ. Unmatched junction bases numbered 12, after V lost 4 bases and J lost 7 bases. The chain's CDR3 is CASSSPPDRLVGYTF. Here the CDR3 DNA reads TGTGCCAGCAGCTCCCCCCCGGACAGGCTCGTTGGCTACACCTTC.

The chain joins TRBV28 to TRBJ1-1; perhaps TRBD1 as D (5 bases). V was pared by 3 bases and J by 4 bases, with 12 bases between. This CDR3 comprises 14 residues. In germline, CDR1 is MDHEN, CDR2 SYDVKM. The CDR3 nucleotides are TGTGCCAGCAGTTTTCCGGGGGAGGGCACTGAAGCTTTCTTT. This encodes CASSFPGEGTEAFF.

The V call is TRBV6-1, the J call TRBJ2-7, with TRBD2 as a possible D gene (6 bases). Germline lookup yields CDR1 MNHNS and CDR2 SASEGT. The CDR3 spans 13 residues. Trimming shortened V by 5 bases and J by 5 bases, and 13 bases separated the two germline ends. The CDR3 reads CASSWRGTHEQYF. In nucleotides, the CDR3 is TGTGCCAGCAGTTGGCGGGGTACCCACGAGCAGTACTTC.

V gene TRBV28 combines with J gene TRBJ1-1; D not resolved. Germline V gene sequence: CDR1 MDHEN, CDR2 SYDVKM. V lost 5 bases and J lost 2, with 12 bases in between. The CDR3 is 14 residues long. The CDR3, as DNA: TGTGCCAGCAGTCGTCGAGTATCTAACACTGAAGCTTTCTTT. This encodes CASSRRVSNTEAFF.

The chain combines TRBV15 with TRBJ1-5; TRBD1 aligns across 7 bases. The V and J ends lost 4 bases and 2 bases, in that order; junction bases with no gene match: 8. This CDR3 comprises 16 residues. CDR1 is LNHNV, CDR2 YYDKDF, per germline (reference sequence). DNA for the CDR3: TGTGCCACCAGCATCCGACAGGGTTTCGGCAATCAGCCCCAGCATTTT. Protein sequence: CATSIRQGFGNQPQHF.